Below, 3 T cell receptor beta chains from the same sample are listed, as sequenced in a study of blood T cells in healthy people across ages. Primers used in a second PCR of about 7 to 12 cycles were a sample-barcoded 5' primer and a J-beta primer mix. In TCRdb, the 5' RACE reads were re-called with MiXCR into one record per CDR3 protein. The top ten hold around 20% of the sample, which has roughly 800,000 distinct CDR3 sequences, roughly 50% seen once. Sequencing was carried out using blood. The receptors were gathered from a man between 25 and 39 years old in good health.

CDR3 residues: CSARIYQANTEAFF. CDR3 bases: TGCAGTGCTAGAATTTACCAGGCGAACACTGAAGCTTTCTTT. V is TRBV20-1 and J is TRBJ1-1; D gene unclear. This CDR3 comprises 14 residues. The germline V gene has CDR1 DFQATT and CDR2 SNEGSKA (reference sequence). Trimming cost V 2 bases and J 1 base, with 11 bases left between them.

On this clonotype itself: At one of its ends the junction is not consistent with the germline gene, which may arise from a read error. The chain links TRBV7-7 to TRBJ2-5, with 9 bases fitting TRBD1. CDR1 SSHAT and CDR2 FNYEAQ come from the germline V gene (reference sequence). This CDR3 comprises 15 residues. The CDR3 sequence is CASSSGQGTQETQYF. Written as DNA, the CDR3 is TGTGCTAGCAGCTCCGGACAGGGGACTCAAGAGACCCAGTACTTC.

In this sample, this clonotype turned up a few times. The CDR3 reads CSARDCSGSYEQYF. The DNA of the CDR3 is TGCAGTGCTAGAGATTGCAGTGGGTCCTACGAGCAGTACTTC. The J gene is TRBJ2-7, the V gene TRBV20-1, with D uncertain. Germline V gene sequence: CDR1 DFQATT, CDR2 SNEGSKA (reference sequence). The CDR3 spans 14 residues. V was trimmed by 0 bases and J by 1 base, leaving 10 bases between them.